Listed below are T cell receptor beta chains from one sample, sequenced in a study of CD8+ T cells in alopecia areata. Clones were sequenced by immunoSEQ multiplex PCR, and TCRdb holds only the in-frame ones, with some missing. The table includes 150,000 or so clones, 58% detected once. This sample comprised CD4+ T cells sorted from blood, obtained at approximately week 61, from a patient treated with tofacitinib. The origin of the receptors is a human donor with alopecia areata. Each CDR3 is given without its conserved first and last residue. The order of the fields is D gene, V gene, CDR3 protein. A D gene is named only where the DNA matches it firmly.

TRBD1 | TRBV2 | ASSVYSGQRAGSPLH
TRBD1 | TRBV29-1 | SVEAGGAYYGYT
TRBD1 | TRBV5-1 | ASSRGQGGFTDTQY
- | TRBV29-1 | SGRALQGETQY
- | TRBV5-1 | ASSFEGPHQPQH
- | TRBV4-1 | ASSRTGGLTYEQY
- | TRBV20-1 | SADIVSEQF
TRBD2 | TRBV9 | ASSRLASGEQF
TRBD2 | TRBV5-1 | ASSLGLAGRPNEQF
TRBD1 | TRBV29-1 | SVERWTGFSYEQY
TRBD1 | TRBV11-1 | ASSLARDSYEQY
TRBD1 | TRBV7-3 | ASSTGQGGTEAF
TRBD1 | TRBV29-1 | SVEDRGQANTDTQY
TRBD1 | TRBV5-1 | ASRTVSGGAETQY
- | TRBV11-3 | ASSLMSSPLH
- | TRBV5-6 | ASSLAAGNTEAF